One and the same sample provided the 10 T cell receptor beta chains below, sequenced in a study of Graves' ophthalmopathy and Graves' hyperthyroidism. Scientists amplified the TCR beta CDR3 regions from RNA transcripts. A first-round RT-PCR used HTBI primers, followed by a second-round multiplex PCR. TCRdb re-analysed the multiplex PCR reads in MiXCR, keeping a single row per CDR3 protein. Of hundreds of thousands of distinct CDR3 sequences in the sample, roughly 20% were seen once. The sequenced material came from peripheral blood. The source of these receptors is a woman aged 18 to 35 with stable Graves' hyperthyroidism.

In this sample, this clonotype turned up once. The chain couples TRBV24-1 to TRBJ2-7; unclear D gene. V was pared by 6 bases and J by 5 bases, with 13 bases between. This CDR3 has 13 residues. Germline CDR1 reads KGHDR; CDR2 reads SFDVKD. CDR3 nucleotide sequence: TGTGCCACCAGTAGTGGGGTCTTCCACGAGCAGTACTTC. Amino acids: CATSSGVFHEQYF.

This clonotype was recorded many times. The CDR3 sequence is CSARSPGQGARWGYTF. The CDR3 nucleotides read TGCAGTGCTAGATCGCCAGGACAGGGGGCCCGTTGGGGCTACACCTTC. V gene TRBV20-1 combines with J gene TRBJ1-2, with TRBD1 identical over 11 bases. J was trimmed by 8 bases and V by 2 bases; bases with no gene match: 13. Germline values: CDR1 DFQATT, CDR2 SNEGSKA (reference sequence). This CDR3 region has 16 residues.

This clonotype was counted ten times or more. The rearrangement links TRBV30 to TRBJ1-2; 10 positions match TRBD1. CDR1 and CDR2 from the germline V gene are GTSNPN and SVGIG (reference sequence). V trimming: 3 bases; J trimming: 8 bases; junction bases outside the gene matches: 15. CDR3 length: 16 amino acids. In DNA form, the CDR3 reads TGTGCCTGGAGCCGATCACCGGGACAGGGGAATCGAGGCTACACCTTC. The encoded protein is CAWSRSPGQGNRGYTF.

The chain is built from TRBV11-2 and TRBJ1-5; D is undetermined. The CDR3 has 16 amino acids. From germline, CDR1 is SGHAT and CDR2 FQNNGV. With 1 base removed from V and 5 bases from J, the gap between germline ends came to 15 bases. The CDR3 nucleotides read TGTGCCAGCAGCTTAGTTAGGGTACCCGCCGATCAGCCCCAGCATTTT. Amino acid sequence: CASSLVRVPADQPQHF.

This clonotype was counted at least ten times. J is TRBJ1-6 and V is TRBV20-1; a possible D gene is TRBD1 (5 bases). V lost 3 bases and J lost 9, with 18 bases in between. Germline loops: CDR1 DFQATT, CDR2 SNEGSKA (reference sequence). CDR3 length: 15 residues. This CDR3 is CSASSAGLTGSPLHF. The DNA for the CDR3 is TGCAGTGCTAGCTCGGCAGGGCTGACTGGTTCACCCCTCCACTTT.

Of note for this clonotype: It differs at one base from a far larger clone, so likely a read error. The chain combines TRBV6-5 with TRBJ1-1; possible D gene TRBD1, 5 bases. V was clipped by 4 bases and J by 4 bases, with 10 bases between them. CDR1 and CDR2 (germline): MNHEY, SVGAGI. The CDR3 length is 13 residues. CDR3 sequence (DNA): TGTGCCAGCAGTTCAGACGGGGGCACTGAAGCTTTCTTT. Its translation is CASSSDGGTEAFF.

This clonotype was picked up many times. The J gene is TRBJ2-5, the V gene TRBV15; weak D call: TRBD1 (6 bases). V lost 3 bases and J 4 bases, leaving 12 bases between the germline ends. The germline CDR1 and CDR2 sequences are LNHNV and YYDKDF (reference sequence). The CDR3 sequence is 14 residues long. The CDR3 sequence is CATSSEQGTETQYF. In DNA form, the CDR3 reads TGTGCCACCAGCAGTGAACAGGGAACAGAGACCCAGTACTTC.

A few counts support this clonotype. The CDR3 loop is CASSQDTGRQSTYGYTF. CDR3 bases: TGTGCCAGCAGCCAAGATACCGGACGCCAGTCTACTTATGGCTACACCTTC. The chain links TRBV4-2 to TRBJ1-2; D ambiguous. The germline V and J ends were trimmed by 0 bases and 5 bases, with 19 bases remaining between them. The CDR3 is 17 amino acids. Germline V gene data show CDR1 as LGHNA and CDR2 as YNFKEQ.

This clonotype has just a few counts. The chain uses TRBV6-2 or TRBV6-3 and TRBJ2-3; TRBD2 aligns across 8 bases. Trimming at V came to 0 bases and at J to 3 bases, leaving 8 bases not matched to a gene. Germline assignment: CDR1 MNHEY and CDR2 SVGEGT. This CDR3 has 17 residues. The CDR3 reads CASSYSALAGRTDTQYF. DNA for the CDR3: TGTGCCAGCAGTTACTCGGCTCTAGCGGGTCGTACAGATACGCAGTATTTT.

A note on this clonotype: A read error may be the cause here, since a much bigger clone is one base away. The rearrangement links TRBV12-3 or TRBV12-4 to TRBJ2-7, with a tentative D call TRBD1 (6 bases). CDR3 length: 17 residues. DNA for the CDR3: TGTGCCAGCAGGCCCGGGACGCCACTAAGTCAGGGGTACGAGCAGTGCTTC. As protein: CASRPGTPLSQGYEQCF.